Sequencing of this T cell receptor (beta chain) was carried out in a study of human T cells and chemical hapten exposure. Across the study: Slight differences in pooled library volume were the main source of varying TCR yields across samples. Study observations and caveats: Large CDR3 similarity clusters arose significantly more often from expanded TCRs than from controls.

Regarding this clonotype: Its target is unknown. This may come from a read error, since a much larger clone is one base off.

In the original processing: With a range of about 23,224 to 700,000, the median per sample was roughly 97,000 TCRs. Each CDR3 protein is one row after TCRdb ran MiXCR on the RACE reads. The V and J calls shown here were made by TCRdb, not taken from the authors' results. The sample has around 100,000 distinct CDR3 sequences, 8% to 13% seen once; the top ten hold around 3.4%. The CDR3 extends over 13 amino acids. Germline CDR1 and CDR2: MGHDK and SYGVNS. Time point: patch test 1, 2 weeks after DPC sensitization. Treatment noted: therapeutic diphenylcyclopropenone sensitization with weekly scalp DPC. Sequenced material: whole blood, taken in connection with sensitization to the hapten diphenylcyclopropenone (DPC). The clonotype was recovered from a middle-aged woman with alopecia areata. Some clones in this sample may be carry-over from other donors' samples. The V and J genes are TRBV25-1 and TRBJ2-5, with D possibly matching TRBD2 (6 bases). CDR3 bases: TGTGCCGGCAGCCCCGCGGGACAAGAGACCCAGTACTTC. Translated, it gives CAGSPAGQETQYF.